Following are 4 T cell receptor beta chains from one sample sequenced in a study of blood T cell repertoires in COVID-19. Clones were sequenced by immunoSEQ multiplex PCR, and TCRdb holds only the in-frame ones, with some missing. The sample consists of 40,000 to 50,000 clones, roughly four fifths of them appearing once. The specimen was peripheral blood. The receptors here all came from a man between 35 and 55 years old with active or convalescent COVID-19.

CDR3 sequence (DNA): TGTGCCAGCAGTTTCGGGAACACCGGGGAGCTGTTTTTT. It codes for CASSFGNTGELFF. The chain links TRBV28 to TRBJ2-2; D gene ambiguous. Between the trimmed V and J ends, which lost 3 bases and 1 base, there was a span of 3 bases. The V gene's germline CDR1 is MDHEN and CDR2 SYDVKM. The CDR3 has 13 residues.

The chain joins TRBV18 to TRBJ1-2; 8 nucleotides align to TRBD1. Germline V gives CDR1 KGHSH, CDR2 LQKENI. After removal of 1 base from V and 2 bases from J, the junction contained 9 bases not matched to a gene. The CDR3 runs to 17 residues. CDR3 amino acids: CASSPLSQGAANYGYTF. The DNA of the CDR3 is TGTGCCAGCTCACCACTGTCCCAGGGGGCAGCAAACTATGGCTACACCTTC.

This sequence joins TRBV5-6 and TRBJ2-7; 10 bases are shared with TRBD2. The CDR3 extends over 14 amino acids. Germline trimming cut 5 bases from V and 6 bases from J; bases unmatched to any gene: 8. Germline V gene data show CDR1 as SGHDT and CDR2 as YYEEEE. CDR3 nucleotides: TGTGCCAGCAGACCCGGGGGACTAGCGAGCGAGCAGTACTTC. This gives the protein CASRPGGLASEQYF.

The chain couples TRBV2 to TRBJ1-2, with TRBD1 identical over 7 bases. The CDR3 has 14 residues. The V segment lost 6 bases and the J segment 4 bases; nucleotides outside the gene matches: 8. The V gene's germline CDR1 is SNHLY and CDR2 FYNNEI. The CDR3 nucleotides are TGTGCCAGCAGGTTTAGGGGACAGACCTATGGCTACACCTTC. Residues: CASRFRGQTYGYTF.